This entry concerns a single T cell receptor (beta chain). Its antigen is unknown. The sample originates from a study of cytomegalovirus exposure and HLA in healthy donors. The study ran its PCR with 60 Vbeta and 13 Jbeta primers. The repertoire was sequenced with immunoSEQ multiplex PCR; TCRdb's copy has only in-frame clones and lacks some. The sample consists of some 240,000 clones, around 73% of them appearing once. Findings and caveats of the study: Likely technical artifact: a cluster of highly shared sequence variants.

The V and J ends lost 2 bases and 7 bases respectively, with 15 bases between them. The germline CDR1 and CDR2 sequences are MNHEY and SVGAGI. The CDR3 has 14 residues. The rearrangement uses TRBV6-5 and TRBJ2-7, with TRBD1 as a possible D gene (5 bases). The clonotype comes from a male donor in good health and CMV-seronegative. Sequencing was performed on PBMCs. The CDR3 reads CASSYRGGLGEQYF. The CDR3 nucleotides read TGTGCCAGCAGTTACAGGGGTGGGCTCGGGGAGCAGTACTTC.